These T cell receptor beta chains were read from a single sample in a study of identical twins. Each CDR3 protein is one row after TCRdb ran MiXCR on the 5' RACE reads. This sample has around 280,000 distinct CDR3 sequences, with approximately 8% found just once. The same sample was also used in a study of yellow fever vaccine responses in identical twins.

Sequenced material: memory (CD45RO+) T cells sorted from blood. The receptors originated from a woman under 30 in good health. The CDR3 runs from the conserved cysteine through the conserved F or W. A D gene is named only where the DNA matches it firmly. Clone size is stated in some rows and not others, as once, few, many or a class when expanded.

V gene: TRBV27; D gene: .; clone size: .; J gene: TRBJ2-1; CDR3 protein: CASSLASSPYNEQFF
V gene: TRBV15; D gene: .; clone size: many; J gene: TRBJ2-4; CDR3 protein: CATSRDRGIVAKNIQYF
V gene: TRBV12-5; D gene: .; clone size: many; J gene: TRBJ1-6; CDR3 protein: CGEGTPLHF
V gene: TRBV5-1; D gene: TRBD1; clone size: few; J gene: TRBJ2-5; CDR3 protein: CASSNRTGFGSQYF
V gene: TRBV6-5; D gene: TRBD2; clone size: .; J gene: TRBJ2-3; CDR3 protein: CASSSTFSGRGTDTQYF
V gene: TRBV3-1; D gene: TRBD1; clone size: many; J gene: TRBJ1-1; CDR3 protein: CASRQSDRVIGEAFF
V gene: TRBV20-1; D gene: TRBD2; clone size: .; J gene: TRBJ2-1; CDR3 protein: CSASGRLADLNEQFF
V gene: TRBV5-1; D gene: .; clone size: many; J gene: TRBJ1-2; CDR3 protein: CASSLDRHYGYTF
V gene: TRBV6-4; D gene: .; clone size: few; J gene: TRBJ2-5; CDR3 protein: CASSDRAGQGRETQYF
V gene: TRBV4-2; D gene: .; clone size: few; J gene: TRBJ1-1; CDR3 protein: CASSPDSMNTEAFF
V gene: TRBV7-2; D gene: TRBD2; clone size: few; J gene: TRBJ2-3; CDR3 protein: CASSRWGASGTTDTQYF
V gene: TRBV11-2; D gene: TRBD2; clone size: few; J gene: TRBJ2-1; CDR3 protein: CASGESGVNYNEQFF
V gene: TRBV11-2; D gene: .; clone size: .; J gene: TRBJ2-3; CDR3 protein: CASSLGRSDTQYF
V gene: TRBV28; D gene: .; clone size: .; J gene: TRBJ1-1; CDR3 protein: CASRTGGVGNTEAFF
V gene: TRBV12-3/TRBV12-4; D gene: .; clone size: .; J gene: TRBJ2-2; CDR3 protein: CASSLTGIPGELFF
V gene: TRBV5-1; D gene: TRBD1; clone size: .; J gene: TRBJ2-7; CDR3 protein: CASSLGGGQGATEQYF
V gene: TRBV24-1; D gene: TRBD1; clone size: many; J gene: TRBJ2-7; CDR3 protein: CATSEDRASSYEQYF
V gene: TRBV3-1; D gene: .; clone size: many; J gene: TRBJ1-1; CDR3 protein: CASSQTNTEAFF
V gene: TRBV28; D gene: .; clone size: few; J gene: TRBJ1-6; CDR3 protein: CASSPAGGLSSYNSPLHF
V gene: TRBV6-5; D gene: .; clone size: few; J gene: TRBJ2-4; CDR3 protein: CASGNSPLAKNIQYF
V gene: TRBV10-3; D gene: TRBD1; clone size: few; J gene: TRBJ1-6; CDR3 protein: CAISESSLLDRGNSPLHF
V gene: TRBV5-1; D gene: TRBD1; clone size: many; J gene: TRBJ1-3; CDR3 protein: CASSQGQGAYTIYF
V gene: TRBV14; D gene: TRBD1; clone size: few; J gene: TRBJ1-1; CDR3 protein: CASSKTGTGGRNTEAFF
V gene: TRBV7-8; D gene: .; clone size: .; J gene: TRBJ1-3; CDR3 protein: CASSLDFRRFSGNTIYF
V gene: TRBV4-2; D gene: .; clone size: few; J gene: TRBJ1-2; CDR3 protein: CASSRREGVGYTF
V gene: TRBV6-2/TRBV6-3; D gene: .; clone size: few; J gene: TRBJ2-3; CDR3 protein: CASSVAFPDTQYF
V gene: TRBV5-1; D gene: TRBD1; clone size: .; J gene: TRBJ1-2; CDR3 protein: CASSQQGADGYTF
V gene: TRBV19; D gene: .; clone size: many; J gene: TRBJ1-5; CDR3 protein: CASSHLGQPQHF
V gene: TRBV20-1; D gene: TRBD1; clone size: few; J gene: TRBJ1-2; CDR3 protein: CSAVQGVDYGYTF
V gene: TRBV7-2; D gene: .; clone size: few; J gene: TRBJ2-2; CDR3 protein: CASSSTLIGELFF
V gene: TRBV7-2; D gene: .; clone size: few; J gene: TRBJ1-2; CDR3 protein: CASSQGPGSSYGYTF
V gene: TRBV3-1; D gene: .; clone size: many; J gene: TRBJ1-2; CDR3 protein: CASSRRNYGYTF
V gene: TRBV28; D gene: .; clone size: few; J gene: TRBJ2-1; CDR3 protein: CASSRLGVSSYNEQFF
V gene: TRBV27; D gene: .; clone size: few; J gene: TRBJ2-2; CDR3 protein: CASRSGGLTSTGELFF
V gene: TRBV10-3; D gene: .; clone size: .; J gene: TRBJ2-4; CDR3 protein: CAISDGVNIQYF
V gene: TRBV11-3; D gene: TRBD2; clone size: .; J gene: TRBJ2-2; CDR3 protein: CASSLSGSLAGELFF
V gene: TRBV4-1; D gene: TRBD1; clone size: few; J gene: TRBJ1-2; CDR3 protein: CASSQDRGRHGYTF
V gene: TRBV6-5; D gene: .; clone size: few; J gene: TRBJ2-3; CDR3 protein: CASSWFRGAGTDTQYF
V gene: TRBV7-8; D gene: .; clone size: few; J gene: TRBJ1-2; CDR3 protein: CASSRPDSTNYGYTF
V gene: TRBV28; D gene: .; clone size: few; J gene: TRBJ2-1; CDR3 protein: CASCGVSSEQFF
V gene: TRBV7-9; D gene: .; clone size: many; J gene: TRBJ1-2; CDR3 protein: CASTPDSRNYGYTF
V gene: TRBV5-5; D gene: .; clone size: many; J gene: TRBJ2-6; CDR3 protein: CASSLDGTRSGANVLTF
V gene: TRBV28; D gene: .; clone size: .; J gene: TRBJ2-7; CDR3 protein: CASSLSSDRNSYEQYF
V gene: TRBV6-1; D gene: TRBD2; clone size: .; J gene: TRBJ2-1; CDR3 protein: CASSARGAGIYNEQFF
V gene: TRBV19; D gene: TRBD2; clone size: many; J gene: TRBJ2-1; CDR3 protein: CATQREYYNEQFF
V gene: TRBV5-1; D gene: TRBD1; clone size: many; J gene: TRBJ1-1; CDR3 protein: CASSPTGAGAFF
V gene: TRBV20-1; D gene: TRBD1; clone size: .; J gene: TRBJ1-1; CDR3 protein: CRDSIQGALTWTEAFF
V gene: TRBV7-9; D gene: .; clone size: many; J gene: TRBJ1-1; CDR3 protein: CASSPGTTEAFF
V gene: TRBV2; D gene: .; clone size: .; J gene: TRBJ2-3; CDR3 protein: CASSETTQYF
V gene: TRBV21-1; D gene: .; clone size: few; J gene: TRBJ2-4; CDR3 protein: CASSKRGWSMNIQYF
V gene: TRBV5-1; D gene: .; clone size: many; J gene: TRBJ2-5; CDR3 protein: CASRGPALRGETQYF
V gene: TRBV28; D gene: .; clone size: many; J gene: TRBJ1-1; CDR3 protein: CASSWQGRVNTEAFF
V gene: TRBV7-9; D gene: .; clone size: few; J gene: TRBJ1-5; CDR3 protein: CASRGGRTRPYQPQHF
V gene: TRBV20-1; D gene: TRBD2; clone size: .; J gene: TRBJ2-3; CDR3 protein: CSARAVPGLAGVSWADTQYF
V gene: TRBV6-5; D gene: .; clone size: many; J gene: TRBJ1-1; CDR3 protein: CASSYSGPDGYEAFF